The 7 T cell receptor beta chains in this list originate from one sample, sequenced in a study of vaccination and CD4 T cells after COVID-19. CD4+ T cells that had been cultured provided DNA sequenced with the Oncomine TCR Beta short-read assay. Genomic DNA was isolated from cultured CD4+ T cells. TCRdb re-analysed the PCR reads in MiXCR, keeping a single row per CDR3 protein. The sample yields some 11,000 distinct CDR3 sequences, around 40% seen once. No antigen is known for these receptors. Treatment specified: 10-day PBMC culture with coronavirus spike peptide pools or control peptides (ViraFEST assay). Collection of the unexposed donor's CD4+ T cells took place before the COVID-19 pandemic (2011-2018). The sequenced sample consisted of CD4+ T cells from blood, cultured in vitro. These receptors were collected from a human donor in good health.

This clonotype was detected only a few times. This chain connects TRBV6-5 to TRBJ1-1; D is possibly TRBD1 (6 bases). This CDR3 spans 14 amino acids. CDR1 and CDR2 from the germline V gene are MNHEY and SVGAGI. V lost 4 bases and J 4 bases, leaving 13 bases between the germline ends. The CDR3 spells CASSSLQGLTEAFF. CDR3 bases: TGTGCCAGCAGTTCCCTTCAGGGGCTCACTGAAGCTTTCTTT.

The rearrangement uses TRBV6-1 and TRBJ1-1; D call uncertain. Germline loops: CDR1 MNHNS, CDR2 SASEGT. V lost 8 bases to trimming and J lost 4 bases, with 14 bases between them. The CDR3 is made up of 13 amino acids. The CDR3 DNA reads TGTGCCAGCCAAAAAACCCGGAGCACTGAAGCTTTCTTT. This codes for CASQKTRSTEAFF.

This rearrangement joins TRBV14 to TRBJ2-5; 8 nucleotides match TRBD2. Germline V gives CDR1 SGHDN, CDR2 FVKESK. This CDR3 spans 14 amino acids. V lost 4 bases and J lost 6; bases outside the gene matches: 7. CDR3 protein: CASSLGLAVQTQYF. For the CDR3, the DNA is TGTGCCAGCAGCCTCGGACTAGCTGTGCAGACCCAGTACTTC. Filled out from reference TRBV14 and TRBJ2-5, the complete variable domain reads EAGVTQFPSHSVIEKGQTVTLRCDPISGHDNLYWYRRVMGKEIKFLLHFVKESKQDESGMPNNRFLAERTGGTYSTLKVQPAELEDSGVYFCASSLGLAVQTQYFGPGTRLLVL.

V usage is TRBV24-1 and J usage is TRBJ1-5; unclear D gene. CDR1 is KGHDR and CDR2 is SFDVKD in the germline V gene. V shed 9 bases and J shed 4 bases, with 9 bases lying between them. The CDR3 runs 12 residues. The CDR3 protein is CATGVGNQPQHF. As DNA, the CDR3 is TGTGCCACCGGGGTCGGAAATCAGCCCCAGCATTTT.

V is TRBV20-1 and J is TRBJ2-7, with 7 nucleotides matching TRBD2. The CDR3 is 14 residues long. After removal of 5 bases from V and 5 bases from J, the junction contained 12 bases not matched to a gene. The germline V gene has CDR1 DFQATT and CDR2 SNEGSKA (reference sequence). The chain's CDR3 is CSAPKREGRDEQYF. Written as DNA, the CDR3 is TGCAGTGCTCCTAAGAGGGAGGGCCGGGACGAGCAGTACTTC.

V and J are TRBV28 and TRBJ2-1; 9 positions agree with TRBD2. The CDR3 has 15 amino acids. J was trimmed by 5 bases and V by 2 bases; bases with no gene match: 4. Germline V gene lookup returns CDR1 MDHEN and CDR2 SYDVKM. CDR3 loop: CASSLRREGHNEQFF. The DNA for the CDR3 is TGTGCCAGCAGTTTAAGGCGGGAGGGCCACAATGAGCAGTTCTTC.

The chain employs TRBV14 and TRBJ1-6; D possibly corresponds to TRBD1 (5 bases). Germline CDR1 reads SGHDN; CDR2 reads FVKESK. The CDR3 is 15 amino acids. V was trimmed by 3 bases and J by 5 bases, leaving 11 bases between them. Here the CDR3 DNA reads TGTGCCAGCAGCCAGATGGGGCCGAATAATTCACCCCTCCACTTT. It yields the protein CASSQMGPNNSPLHF.